The 21 T cell receptor beta chains below were found in one sample sequenced in a study of T cells in Graves' hyperthyroidism and ophthalmopathy. Amplification of TCR beta CDR3 regions was performed using RNA transcripts as template. First-round RT-PCR with HTBI primers amplified the TCR CDR3 region. Each CDR3 protein gets one entry after TCRdb re-called the multiplex PCR reads with MiXCR. The data contain around 350,000 distinct CDR3 sequences, 15% to 20% of them singletons. The sample was blood. These receptors all come from a young woman with Graves' hyperthyroidism.

The chain carries TRBV12-3 or TRBV12-4 and TRBJ1-2, with a possible D match to TRBD1 (5 bases). V lost 3 bases, J lost 0 bases, and 14 bases lay in between. The CDR3 has 16 residues. CDR3 coding DNA: TGTGCCAGCAGTTTCCGCTTCCAGGGAACTAACTATGGCTACACCTTC. Amino acid sequence: CASSFRFQGTNYGYTF.

This clonotype was seen many times. The chain has TRBV12-3 or TRBV12-4 and TRBJ1-1, with D uncertain. V was trimmed by 1 base and J by 1 base, leaving 7 bases between them. The CDR3 consists of 14 residues. The CDR3 DNA sequence: TGTGCCAGCAGTTTAGGGAGCGGGAACACTGAAGCTTTCTTT. This codes for CASSLGSGNTEAFF.

This clonotype was counted many times. The V gene is TRBV5-1, the J gene TRBJ2-7, with TRBD1 matching 8 bases. V was pared by 4 bases and J by 3 bases, with 6 bases of the junction left unmatched. Germline values: CDR1 SGHRS, CDR2 YFSETQ. This CDR3 contains 14 residues. CDR3 coding DNA: TGCGCCAGCAGCCGGGACAGGACCTACTACGAGCAGTACTTC. This gives the protein CASSRDRTYYEQYF.

In this sample, this clonotype turned up many times. This rearrangement joins TRBV7-8 to TRBJ1-1, with TRBD1 as a possible D gene (6 bases). The CDR3 contains 13 residues. Per germline, CDR1 SGHVS and CDR2 FQNEAQ. V lost 4 bases and J 5 bases, leaving 11 bases between the germline ends. As DNA, the CDR3 is TGTGCCAGCAGCTCAGGGAGGGGGACTGAAGCTTTCTTT. As protein: CASSSGRGTEAFF.

This clonotype came up many times. The chain joins TRBV5-6 to TRBJ1-3; D is ambiguous. The CDR3 runs to 12 residues. CDR1 and CDR2 (germline): SGHDT, YYEEEE. V was cut by 4 bases and J by 9 bases, with 11 bases left in between. CDR3 sequence reads: CASSRQDGTIYF. CDR3 in DNA: TGTGCCAGCAGCCGGCAAGACGGCACCATATATTTT. Using reference TRBV5-6 and TRBJ1-3 for the parts outside the CDR3, the full variable domain is DAGVTQSPTHLIKTRGQQVTLRCSPKSGHDTVSWYQQALGQGPQFIFQYYEEEERQRGNFPDRFSGHQFPNYSSELNVNALLLGDSALYLCASSRQDGTIYFGEGSWLTVV.

This clonotype was observed at least ten times. V gene TRBV11-2 combines with J gene TRBJ1-5, with D possibly TRBD1 on 5 matching bases. Trimming stripped 1 base from V and 9 bases from J, with 13 bases between. This CDR3 spans 14 amino acids. The germline V gene encodes CDR1 SGHAT and CDR2 FQNNGV. The CDR3 loop reads CASSLARTTLPQHF. The CDR3 DNA reads TGTGCCAGCAGCTTAGCCAGGACAACTCTGCCCCAGCATTTT.

The chain joins TRBV19 to TRBJ1-1; 7 bases map to TRBD1. Germline assignment: CDR1 LNHDA and CDR2 SQIVND (reference sequence). This CDR3 region has 14 residues. V was clipped by 5 bases and J by 0 bases; unmatched bases: 3. CDR3 nucleotide sequence: TGTGCCAGTAGTGGGACAGTGATGAACACTGAAGCTTTCTTT. Translation gives CASSGTVMNTEAFF.

A few counts support this clonotype. The chain uses TRBV24-1 and TRBJ1-2; D uncertain. V shed 3 bases and J shed 8 bases, with 12 bases lying between them. CDR1 KGHDR and CDR2 SFDVKD come from the germline V gene. CDR3 length: 13 residues. The CDR3 DNA follows: TGTGCCACCAGTGATCCCGGGTTAGGAGGCTACACCTTC. As protein: CATSDPGLGGYTF.

The chain carries TRBV6-5 and TRBJ1-2; D is perhaps TRBD1 (5 bases). The CDR3 spans 15 residues. Trimming removed 2 bases at V and 4 bases at J, with 14 bases between. Germline loops: CDR1 MNHEY, CDR2 SVGAGI. This CDR3 reads CASSYGGGYTYGYTF. In DNA, the CDR3 is TGTGCCAGCAGTTACGGGGGAGGCTACACCTATGGCTACACCTTC.

This clonotype was counted at least ten times. The chain joins TRBV28 to TRBJ1-2; 7 nucleotides align to TRBD1. CDR1 and CDR2 from the germline V gene are MDHEN and SYDVKM. The V gene end was trimmed by 4 bases and the J gene end by 5 bases; junction bases not matched to a gene: 10. The CDR3 length is 15 residues. The CDR3 loop reads CASSSGTGDLYGYTF. In DNA form, the CDR3 reads TGTGCCAGCAGTTCGGGTACAGGGGACTTGTATGGCTACACCTTC.

As regards this clonotype: A junction boundary mismatches the germline segment, possibly from a read error. The chain is built from TRBV10-1 and TRBJ2-4, with D tentatively TRBD1 (6 bases). CDR3 length equals 12 residues. Germline-derived CDR1 and CDR2 are WNHNN and SYGVQD (reference sequence). CDR3 protein: CASSENGDIKYF. The CDR3 nucleotides read TGCGCCAGCAGTGAGAACGGGGACATTAAGTACTTC.

This clonotype was seen many times. The chain has TRBV11-2 and TRBJ1-5; unclear D gene. The CDR3 sequence is 19 residues long. Between the trimmed V and J ends, which lost 0 bases and 0 bases, there was a span of 18 bases. Germline V lookup: CDR1 SGHAT, CDR2 FQNNGV. The CDR3 DNA is TGTGCCAGCAGCTTAGATCGATTCTCGAAAGGTCCTAGCAATCAGCCCCAGCATTTT. This translates into CASSLDRFSKGPSNQPQHF.

This clonotype was counted only a few times. The CDR3 loop is CASSFYNSNQPQHF. The CDR3 coding sequence is TGTGCCAGCAGCTTTTACAATAGCAATCAGCCCCAGCATTTT. The V gene is TRBV7-2, the J gene TRBJ1-5; D is ambiguous. Between the trimmed V and J ends, which lost 3 bases and 0 bases, there was a span of 6 bases. The length of the CDR3 is 14 residues. Germline V lookup: CDR1 SGHTA, CDR2 FQGNSA.

This clonotype was observed a single time. The CDR3 DNA reads TGTGCCAGCAGCAATAGCGGCGTCGAGACCCAGTACTTC. Its translation is CASSNSGVETQYF. The chain has TRBV6-1 and TRBJ2-5, with D possibly matching TRBD2 (6 bases). Trimming pared 6 bases from V and 5 bases from J, leaving 13 bases between. CDR1 is MNHNS and CDR2 is SASEGT in the germline V gene. This CDR3 comprises 13 residues.

The rearrangement links TRBV6-1 to TRBJ1-5; D may be TRBD1 (5 bases). The V gene's germline CDR1 is MNHNS and CDR2 SASEGT. The CDR3 length is 15 residues. Trimming pared 4 bases from V and 7 bases from J, leaving 17 bases between. The CDR3 DNA follows: TGTGCCAGCAGTGCCGGGGCAGGGCGGGCCCAGCCCCAGCATTTT. This codes for CASSAGAGRAQPQHF.

This clonotype was observed many times. The rearrangement uses TRBV12-3 or TRBV12-4 and TRBJ1-1; D remains ambiguous. There are 12 residues in the CDR3. Trimming pared 7 bases from V and 10 bases from J, leaving 16 bases between. CDR3 protein: CASTKGFEAAFF. CDR3 sequence (DNA): TGTGCCAGCACAAAGGGTTTCGAAGCAGCTTTCTTT.

This clonotype was counted ten times or more. The genes are TRBV20-1 and TRBJ2-7, with D perhaps given as TRBD1 or TRBD2 (5 bases each). The germline V gene encodes CDR1 DFQATT and CDR2 SNEGSKA (reference sequence). Between the trimmed V and J ends, which lost 3 bases and 6 bases, there was a span of 18 bases. This CDR3 region has 14 residues. CDR3 DNA sequence: TGCAGTGCTAGTGGGACCGACCGGGGTGGCGAGCAGTACTTC. It translates to CSASGTDRGGEQYF.

In its sample, this clonotype was seen many times. The chain joins TRBV19 to TRBJ1-1; 9 nucleotides agree with TRBD1. CDR1 and CDR2 from the germline V gene are LNHDA and SQIVND (reference sequence). This CDR3 is 13 amino acids long. Trimming cost V 5 bases and J 10 bases; bases outside gene matches: 8. The chain's CDR3 is CASSFGDRDRAFF. DNA of the CDR3: TGTGCCAGTAGTTTCGGGGACAGGGACCGAGCTTTCTTT.

As for this clonotype: Given a much more abundant clone one base away, this may be a read error. The chain joins TRBV9 to TRBJ1-1; D gene ambiguous. This CDR3 contains 14 residues. From germline, CDR1 is SGDLS and CDR2 YYNGEE. Here the CDR3 DNA reads TGTGCCAGCAGCGAGCCCCGGGGTAACACTGACGCTTTCTTT. Residues: CASSEPRGNTDAFF. Drawing the rest from reference TRBV9 and TRBJ1-1, the complete variable domain is DSGVTQTPKHLITATGQRVTLRCSPRSGDLSVYWYQQSLDQGLQFLIQYYNGEERAKGNILERFSAQQFPDLHSELNLSSLELGDSALYFCASSEPRGNTDAFFGQGTRLTVV.

This clonotype occurred many times. The CDR3 loop reads CASSEVWQGEAFF. CDR3 DNA: TGTGCCAGCAGTGAAGTGTGGCAGGGTGAAGCTTTCTTT. The V call is TRBV6-1, the J call TRBJ1-1; maybe TRBD1 (5 bases). The CDR3 extends over 13 amino acids. From germline, CDR1 is MNHNS and CDR2 SASEGT. Trimming removed 1 base at V and 7 bases at J, with 10 bases between.

This clonotype showed up many times. This rearrangement joins TRBV19 to TRBJ1-1; D gene ambiguous. The germline gives CDR1 LNHDA, CDR2 SQIVND (reference sequence). V was trimmed by 3 bases and J by 6 bases, leaving 11 bases between them. The CDR3 sequence is 13 residues long. CDR3 protein: CASSMGRGPEAFF. The CDR3 DNA reads as TGTGCCAGTAGTATGGGCAGAGGGCCTGAAGCTTTCTTT.